Below, 9 T cell receptor beta chains from the same sample are listed, as sequenced in a study of OX40 agonist ivuxolimab in advanced cancers. Method: immunoSEQ multiplex PCR; TCRdb's copy keeps in-frame clones and lacks some. Of 20,000 or so clones listed, 90% are singletons. The source was CD4+ or CD8+ T cells sorted from blood, collected in a trial of the OX40 agonist ivuxolimab. The receptors shown here come from an adult with an advanced solid tumor such as melanoma, head and neck, liver or kidney cancer.

The gene calls are TRBV7-2 and TRBJ1-5; no firm D call. Germline V gene sequence: CDR1 SGHTA, CDR2 FQGNSA. The CDR3 sequence is 16 residues long. V dropped 4 bases and J dropped 2 bases, with 15 bases sitting between them. CDR3 coding DNA: TGTGCCAGCAGCTCCAATTTTGGAGGTCGCAATCAGCCCCAGCATTTT. Translation gives CASSSNFGGRNQPQHF.

The V call is TRBV7-9, the J call TRBJ1-1; TRBD1 agrees at 7 bases. CDR3 length: 15 residues. Germline lookup yields CDR1 SEHNR and CDR2 FQNEAQ (reference sequence). Trimming at V came to 4 bases and at J to 5 bases, leaving 10 bases not matched to a gene. This chain's CDR3 is CASSYPTGDQTEAFF. Here the CDR3 DNA reads TGTGCCAGCAGCTATCCTACAGGGGATCAAACTGAAGCTTTCTTT.

The V call is TRBV19, the J call TRBJ2-1; 12 bases are a match to TRBD2. This CDR3 is 15 amino acids long. Germline V lookup: CDR1 LNHDA, CDR2 SQIVND (reference sequence). Trimming cost V 7 bases and J 5 bases; bases outside gene matches: 6. The DNA for the CDR3 is TGTGCCAGTACCGTACTAGCGGGAGGCCACAATGAGCAGTTCTTC. Amino acids: CASTVLAGGHNEQFF. Variable domain in full (rest from reference TRBV19 and TRBJ2-1): DGGITQSPKYLFRKEGQNVTLSCEQNLNHDAMYWYRQDPGQGLRLIYYSQIVNDFQKGDIAEGYSVSREKKESFPLTVTSAQKNPTAFYLCASTVLAGGHNEQFFGPGTRLTVL.

CDR3 DNA sequence: TGTGCCAGCAGCTTAGGGACAGGGGATGGCTATGGCTACACCTTC. It codes for CASSLGTGDGYGYTF. V and J are TRBV7-6 and TRBJ1-2, with 9 bases lining up with TRBD1. The CDR3 sequence is 15 residues long. CDR1 and CDR2 from the germline V gene are SGHVS and FNYEAQ. Losses at the gene ends were 1 base for V and 4 bases for J; bases not matched to a gene: 4. The full variable domain, completed using reference TRBV7-6 and TRBJ1-2, is GAGVSQSPRYKVTKRGQDVALRCDPISGHVSLYWYRQALGQGPEFLTYFNYEAQQDKSGLPNDRFSAERPEGSISTLTIQRTEQRDSAMYRCASSLGTGDGYGYTFGSGTRLTVV.

This chain connects TRBV21-1 to TRBJ2-1; TRBD2, the D gene given by the table, was not confirmed from the DNA. TRBV21-1 is marked as a pseudogene. The CDR3 is 15 residues long. The CDR3 is CASSNRLAPYNEQFF. The CDR3 coding sequence is TGTGCCAGCAGCAATAGACTAGCCCCCTACAATGAGCAGTTCTTC.

The chain uses TRBV27 and TRBJ2-1; D is ambiguous. The CDR3 has 18 residues. V lost 5 bases to trimming and J lost 0 bases, with 20 bases between them. The germline gives CDR1 MNHEY, CDR2 SMNVEV (reference sequence). CDR3 residues: CASSPDGASGLSYNEQFF. The CDR3 region has the DNA TGTGCCAGCAGTCCCGACGGTGCTAGTGGCCTCTCCTACAATGAGCAGTTCTTC.

This chain uses TRBV10-2 with TRBJ2-7; D may match TRBD1 or TRBD2 (5 bases each). Trimming removed 3 bases from V and 2 bases from J, with 11 bases in between. The CDR3 contains 14 residues. Looked up from germline, CDR1 is WSHSY and CDR2 is SAAADI. The CDR3 coding sequence is TGCGCCAGCAGTGAAGGGACCCGACCCTACGAGCAGTACTTC. Amino acid sequence: CASSEGTRPYEQYF.

V gene TRBV5-6 combines with J gene TRBJ1-5; 9 bases are shared with TRBD1. V shed 4 bases, J shed 2 bases, and the junction held 4 bases outside the gene matches. Germline V gene sequence: CDR1 SGHDT, CDR2 YYEEEE. The CDR3 runs 15 residues. The CDR3 DNA sequence: TGTGCCAGCAGCACGGACAGGGGAGGCAATCAGCCCCAGCATTTT. Residues: CASSTDRGGNQPQHF.

The J gene is TRBJ1-4, the V gene TRBV7-9, with D possibly being TRBD1 (6 bases). The CDR3 has 17 residues. Trimming cost V 6 bases and J 3 bases, with 20 bases left between them. Germline V gives CDR1 SEHNR, CDR2 FQNEAQ (reference sequence). In DNA, the CDR3 is TGTGCCAGCAGTTCCCGGACCCAGGGGTGGGCTAATGAAAAACTGTTTTTT. Its protein product is CASSSRTQGWANEKLFF.